Below, one TCR beta chain is given with its context. Its specificity is unknown. PCR primers comprised 60 Vbeta and 13 Jbeta primers. Only in-frame clones appear in the TCRdb table, and some are missing; sequencing was by immunoSEQ multiplex PCR. The repertoire holds around 150,000 clones, with 76% as singletons. This sample was included in a study of cytomegalovirus exposure and HLA in healthy donors. For the study at large: Counted in an early data release were about 85 million unique TCRs from HLA-typed donors. Findings and caveats of the study: A later analysis linked a missense variant in DCLRE1C to the trimming of TCR beta V and J genes. CMV serostatus stood as the only immune exposure information on hand.

The germline gives CDR1 SEHNR, CDR2 FQNEAQ (reference sequence). V shed 8 bases, J shed 3 bases, and the junction held 9 bases outside the gene matches. The CDR3 extends over 14 amino acids. This chain joins TRBV7-9 and TRBJ2-7, with 8 bases matching TRBD1. The clonotype originates from a man aged 40-49 years in good health and CMV-seronegative. Sequencing was carried out using PBMCs. The CDR3 reads CASQGAGEYYEQYF. CDR3 nucleotides: TGTGCCAGCCAGGGGGCAGGGGAGTACTACGAGCAGTACTTC.